A selection of T cell receptor beta chains follows, all from one sample in a study of regulatory T cells in long-lasting Graves disease. MiXCR, run by TCRdb on the multiplex PCR reads, gives a single entry per CDR3 protein. In the table there are about half a million distinct CDR3 sequences, 22% of which are singletons. Sequences were derived from peripheral blood mononuclear cells (PBMCs), sampled when the disease was refractory, from a patient treated with antithyroid drugs. The origin of the receptors is a female donor with Graves disease. Both conserved end residues are part of each CDR3. Each record gives: V gene, clone size, J gene, D gene, CDR3 protein, CDR3 DNA. D genes are given only for firm matches. The listing skips clone size in some rows; elsewhere it reads once, few, many or a size class.

v_call: TRBV7-2; clone_size: few; j_call: TRBJ2-7; d_call: TRBD1; cdr3_aa: CASSNRGQEQYF; cdr3_nt: TGTGCCAGCAGCAACAGGGGGCAGGAGCAGTACTTC
v_call: TRBV5-6; clone_size: many; j_call: TRBJ2-7; d_call: .; cdr3_aa: CASSLGQVVYEQYF; cdr3_nt: TGTGCCAGCAGCTTGGGTCAGGTTGTCTACGAGCAGTACTTC
v_call: TRBV2; clone_size: many; j_call: TRBJ2-5; d_call: .; cdr3_aa: CASRRDSQETQYF; cdr3_nt: TGTGCCAGCAGGAGGGATTCTCAAGAGACCCAGTACTTC
v_call: TRBV15; clone_size: many; j_call: TRBJ1-1; d_call: .; cdr3_aa: CATSRTFPNTEAFF; cdr3_nt: TGTGCCACCAGCAGAACGTTCCCGAACACTGAAGCTTTCTTT
v_call: TRBV30; clone_size: many; j_call: TRBJ1-1; d_call: TRBD1; cdr3_aa: CAWHTGDMNTEAFF; cdr3_nt: TGTGCCTGGCACACAGGGGACATGAACACTGAAGCTTTCTTT
v_call: TRBV20-1; clone_size: many; j_call: TRBJ2-7; d_call: TRBD2; cdr3_aa: CSASLADPYEQYF; cdr3_nt: TGCAGTGCTAGCCTAGCGGATCCCTACGAGCAGTACTTC
v_call: TRBV10-3; clone_size: many; j_call: TRBJ1-2; d_call: .; cdr3_aa: CAISESHDGLYGYTF; cdr3_nt: TGTGCCATCAGTGAGTCCCATGACGGCCTATATGGCTACACCTTC
v_call: TRBV30; clone_size: .; j_call: TRBJ1-5; d_call: .; cdr3_aa: CAWSVNRFAAGRRWQPQHF; cdr3_nt: TGTGCCTGGAGTGTAAATCGCTTCGCGGCAGGTCGACGCTGGCAGCCCCAGCATTTT
v_call: TRBV19; clone_size: .; j_call: TRBJ1-1; d_call: .; cdr3_aa: CATDTGTPNTEAFF; cdr3_nt: TGTGCCACCGATACCGGGACACCGAACACTGAAGCTTTCTTT
v_call: TRBV6-1; clone_size: .; j_call: TRBJ2-2; d_call: .; cdr3_aa: CASSLNQGTHGELFF; cdr3_nt: TGTGCCAGCAGCTTAAATCAGGGGACGCACGGGGAGCTGTTTTTT
v_call: TRBV6-1; clone_size: few; j_call: TRBJ1-4; d_call: .; cdr3_aa: CASTKGQGTKLFF; cdr3_nt: TGTGCCAGCACCAAGGGGCAGGGGACAAAACTGTTTTTT
v_call: TRBV7-2; clone_size: many; j_call: TRBJ2-5; d_call: .; cdr3_aa: CASSFVHQETQYF; cdr3_nt: TGTGCCAGCAGCTTCGTCCACCAAGAGACCCAGTACTTC
v_call: TRBV10-3; clone_size: .; j_call: TRBJ2-5; d_call: TRBD2; cdr3_aa: CAISESTSRGGTQYF; cdr3_nt: TGTGCCATCAGTGAGTCGACTAGCCGCGGAGGGACCCAGTACTTC
v_call: TRBV15; clone_size: few; j_call: TRBJ2-5; d_call: .; cdr3_aa: CATRRGQTIYQETQYF; cdr3_nt: TGTGCCACCAGGCGGGGACAAACCATTTACCAAGAGACCCAGTACTTC
v_call: TRBV18; clone_size: few; j_call: TRBJ2-5; d_call: .; cdr3_aa: CASSPRQLGETQYF; cdr3_nt: TGTGCCAGCTCACCACGGCAGCTGGGGGAGACCCAGTACTTC
v_call: TRBV19; clone_size: few; j_call: TRBJ1-2; d_call: .; cdr3_aa: CASSPPGRVSGYTF; cdr3_nt: TGTGCCAGTAGTCCCCCAGGGAGGGTAAGCGGCTACACCTTC
v_call: TRBV7-9; clone_size: many; j_call: TRBJ1-2; d_call: .; cdr3_aa: CASSPTSFYGYTF; cdr3_nt: TGTGCCAGCAGCCCTACTTCTTTCTATGGCTACACCTTC